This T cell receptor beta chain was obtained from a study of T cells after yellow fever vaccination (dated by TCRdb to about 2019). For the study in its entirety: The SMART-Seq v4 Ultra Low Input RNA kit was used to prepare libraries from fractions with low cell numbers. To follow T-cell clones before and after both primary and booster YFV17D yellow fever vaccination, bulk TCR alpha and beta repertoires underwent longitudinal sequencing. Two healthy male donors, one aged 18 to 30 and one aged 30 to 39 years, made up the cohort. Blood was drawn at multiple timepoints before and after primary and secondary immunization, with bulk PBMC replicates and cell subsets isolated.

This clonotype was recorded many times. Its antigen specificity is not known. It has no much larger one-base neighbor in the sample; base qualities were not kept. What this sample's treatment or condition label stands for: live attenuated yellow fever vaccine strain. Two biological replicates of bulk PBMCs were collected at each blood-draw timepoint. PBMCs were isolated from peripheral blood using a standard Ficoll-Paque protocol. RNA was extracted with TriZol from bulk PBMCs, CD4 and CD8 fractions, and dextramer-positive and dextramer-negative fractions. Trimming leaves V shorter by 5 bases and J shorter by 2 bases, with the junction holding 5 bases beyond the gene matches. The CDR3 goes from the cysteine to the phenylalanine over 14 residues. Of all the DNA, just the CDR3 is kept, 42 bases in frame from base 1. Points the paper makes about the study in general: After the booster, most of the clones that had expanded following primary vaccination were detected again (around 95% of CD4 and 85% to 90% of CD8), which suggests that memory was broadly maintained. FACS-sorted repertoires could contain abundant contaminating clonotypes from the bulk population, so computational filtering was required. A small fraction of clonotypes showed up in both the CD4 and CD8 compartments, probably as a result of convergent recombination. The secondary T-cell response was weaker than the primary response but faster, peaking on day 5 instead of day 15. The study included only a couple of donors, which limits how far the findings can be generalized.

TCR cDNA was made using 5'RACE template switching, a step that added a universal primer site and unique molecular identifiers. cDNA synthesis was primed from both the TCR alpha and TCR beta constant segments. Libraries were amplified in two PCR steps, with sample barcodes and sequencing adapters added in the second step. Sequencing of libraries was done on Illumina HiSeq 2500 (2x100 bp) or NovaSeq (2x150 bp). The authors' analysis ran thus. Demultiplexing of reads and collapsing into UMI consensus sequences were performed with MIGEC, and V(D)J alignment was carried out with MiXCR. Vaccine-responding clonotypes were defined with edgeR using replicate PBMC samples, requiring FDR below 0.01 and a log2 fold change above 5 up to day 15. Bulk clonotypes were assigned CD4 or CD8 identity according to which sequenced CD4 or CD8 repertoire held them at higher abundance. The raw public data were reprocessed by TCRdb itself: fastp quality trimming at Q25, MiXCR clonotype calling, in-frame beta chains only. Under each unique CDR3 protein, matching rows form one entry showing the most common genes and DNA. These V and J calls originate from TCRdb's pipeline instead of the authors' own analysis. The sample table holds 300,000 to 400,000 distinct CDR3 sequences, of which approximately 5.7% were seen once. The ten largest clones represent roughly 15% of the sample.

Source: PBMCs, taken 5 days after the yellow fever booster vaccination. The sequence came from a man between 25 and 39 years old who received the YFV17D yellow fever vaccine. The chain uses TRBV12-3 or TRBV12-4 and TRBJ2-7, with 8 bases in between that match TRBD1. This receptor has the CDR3 CASSKQGGPYEQYF. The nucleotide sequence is TGTGCCAGCAGTAAACAGGGGGGTCCCTACGAGCAGTACTTC.